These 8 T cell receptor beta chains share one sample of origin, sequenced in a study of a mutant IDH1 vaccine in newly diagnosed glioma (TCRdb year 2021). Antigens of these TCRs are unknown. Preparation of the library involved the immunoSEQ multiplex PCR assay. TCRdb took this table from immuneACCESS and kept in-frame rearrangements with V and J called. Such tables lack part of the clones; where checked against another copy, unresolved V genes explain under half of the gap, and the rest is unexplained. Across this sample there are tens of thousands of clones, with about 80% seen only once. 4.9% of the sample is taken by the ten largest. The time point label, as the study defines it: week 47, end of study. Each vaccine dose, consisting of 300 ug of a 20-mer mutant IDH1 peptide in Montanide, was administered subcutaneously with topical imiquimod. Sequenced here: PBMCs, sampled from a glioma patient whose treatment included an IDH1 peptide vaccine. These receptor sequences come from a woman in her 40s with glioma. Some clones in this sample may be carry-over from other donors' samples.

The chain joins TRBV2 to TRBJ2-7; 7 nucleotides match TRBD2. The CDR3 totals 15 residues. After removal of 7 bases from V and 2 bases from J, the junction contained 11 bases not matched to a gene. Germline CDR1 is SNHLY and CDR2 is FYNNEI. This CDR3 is CASTKLAHGPYEQYF. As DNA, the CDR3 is TGTGCCAGCACTAAACTAGCGCACGGTCCCTACGAGCAGTACTTC.

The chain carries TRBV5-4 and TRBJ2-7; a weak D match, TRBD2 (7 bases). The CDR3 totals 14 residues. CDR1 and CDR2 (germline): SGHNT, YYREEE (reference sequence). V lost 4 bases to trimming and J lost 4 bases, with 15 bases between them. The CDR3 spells CASSPAGHIYEQYF. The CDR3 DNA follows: TGTGCCAGCAGCCCAGCGGGACACATATACGAGCAGTACTTC. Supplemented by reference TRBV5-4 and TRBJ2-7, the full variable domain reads ETGVTQSPTHLIKTRGQQVTLRCSSQSGHNTVSWYQQALGQGPQFIFQYYREEENGRGNFPPRFSGLQFPNYSSELNVNALELDDSALYLCASSPAGHIYEQYFGPGTRLTVT.

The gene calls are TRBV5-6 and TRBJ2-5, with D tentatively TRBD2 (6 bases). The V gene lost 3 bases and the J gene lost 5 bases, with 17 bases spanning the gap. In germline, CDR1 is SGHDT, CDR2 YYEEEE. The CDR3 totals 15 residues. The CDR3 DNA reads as TGTGCCAGCAGCTCCTGGGGTCCTAGCGCGGAGACCCAGTACTTC. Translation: CASSSWGPSAETQYF.

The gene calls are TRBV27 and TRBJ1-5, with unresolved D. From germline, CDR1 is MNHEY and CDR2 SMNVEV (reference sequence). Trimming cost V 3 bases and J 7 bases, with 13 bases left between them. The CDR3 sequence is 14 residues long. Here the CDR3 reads CASSFSGTMQPQHF. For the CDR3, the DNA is TGTGCCAGCAGTTTCTCGGGTACAATGCAGCCCCAGCATTTT.

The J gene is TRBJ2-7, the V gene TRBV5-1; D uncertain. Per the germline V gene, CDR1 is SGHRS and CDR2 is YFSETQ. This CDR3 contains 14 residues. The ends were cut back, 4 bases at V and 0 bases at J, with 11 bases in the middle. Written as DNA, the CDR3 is TGCGCCAGCAGCCAGAACAGTGCCTCCTACGAGCAGTACTTC. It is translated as CASSQNSASYEQYF.

The CDR3 nucleotides are TGTGCCAGCAGCTTGGGGGCTGGCTACAATGAGCAGTTCTTC. Translated, it gives CASSLGAGYNEQFF. V is TRBV5-5 and J is TRBJ2-1, with unresolved D. Per the germline V gene, CDR1 is SGHKS and CDR2 is YYEKEE (reference sequence). The V and J ends lost 0 bases and 3 bases respectively, with 7 bases between them. The CDR3 consists of 14 residues. Using reference TRBV5-5 and TRBJ2-1 for the parts outside the CDR3, the full variable domain is DAGVTQSPTHLIKTRGQQVTLRCSPISGHKSVSWYQQVLGQGPQFIFQYYEKEERGRGNFPDRFSARQFPNYSSELNVNALLLGDSALYLCASSLGAGYNEQFFGPGTRLTVL.

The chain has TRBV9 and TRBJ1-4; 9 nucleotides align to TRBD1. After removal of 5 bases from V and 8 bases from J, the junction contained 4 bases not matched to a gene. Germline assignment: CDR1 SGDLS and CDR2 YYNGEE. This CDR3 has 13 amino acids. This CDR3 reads CASRGQGEEKLFF. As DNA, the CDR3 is TGTGCCAGCAGGGGACAGGGAGAGGAAAAACTGTTTTTT.

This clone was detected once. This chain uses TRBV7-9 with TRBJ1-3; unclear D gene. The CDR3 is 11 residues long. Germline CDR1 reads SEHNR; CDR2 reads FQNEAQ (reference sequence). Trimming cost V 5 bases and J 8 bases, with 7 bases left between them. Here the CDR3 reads CASSNSDTIYF. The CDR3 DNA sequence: TGTGCCAGCAGCAATTCAGACACCATATATTTT.